This is a list of T cell receptor beta chains from one sample in a study of CD8+ T cells in alopecia areata. Sequencing used immunoSEQ multiplex PCR; TCRdb keeps in-frame clones, though not all of them. The data show roughly 230,000 clones, with approximately 47% seen just once and approximately 2.4% held by the top ten. This material consisted of CD4+ T cells sorted from blood, taken around week 37, from a patient treated with tofacitinib. The receptors were sampled from a human donor with alopecia areata. CDR3s include the opening cysteine and the closing phenylalanine or tryptophan. A D gene is named only where the DNA matches it firmly. Where a row states a size, it is once, few, many or the class of an expanded clone; other rows omit it.

cdr3_aa	cdr3_nt	clone_size	d_call	v_call	j_call
CSGTSGRASDEQFF	TGCAGCGGGACTAGCGGGAGGGCCTCGGATGAGCAGTTCTTC	NA	TRBD2	TRBV29-1	TRBJ2-1
CASSIMVNSNQPQHF	TGTGCCAGTAGTATTATGGTAAATAGCAATCAGCCCCAGCATTTT	NA	NA	TRBV19	TRBJ1-5
CASSQDLRRLPFF	TGTGCCAGCAGCCAAGATCTTCGACGCTTGCCGTTCTTC	few	NA	TRBV14	TRBJ2-1
CASSLAANSYEQYF	TGCGCCAGCAGCTTGGCCGCCAACTCCTACGAGCAGTACTTC	NA	NA	TRBV5-1	TRBJ2-7
CATSRGWRTVNTEAFF	TGTGCCACCAGCAGAGGCTGGCGGACAGTGAACACTGAAGCTTTCTTT	NA	NA	TRBV15	TRBJ1-1
CACTTMGGPRETQYF	TGTGCCTGTACGACAATGGGGGGCCCTCGAGAGACCCAGTACTTC	NA	NA	TRBV30	TRBJ2-5
CASSIRTVGYGYTF	TGTGCCAGTAGTATCCGGACAGTTGGCTATGGCTACACCTTC	few	NA	TRBV19	TRBJ1-2
CASGRETQYF	TGTGCCAGCGGGAGGGAGACCCAGTACTTC	NA	NA	TRBV6-5	TRBJ2-5
CASSLGASYEQYF	TGTGCCAGCAGCTTGGGGGCGTCCTACGAGCAGTACTTC	few	NA	TRBV5-4	TRBJ2-7
CAWSTSGLSTDTQYF	TGTGCCTGGAGTACCTCGGGACTTAGCACAGATACGCAGTATTTT	once	NA	TRBV30	TRBJ2-3
CASRKQGAGANVLTF	TGTGCCAGCAGGAAACAGGGGGCTGGGGCCAACGTCCTGACTTTC	few	TRBD1	TRBV27	TRBJ2-6
CSVIQDRVGYEQYF	TGCAGCGTTATCCAGGACAGGGTGGGATACGAGCAGTACTTC	few	TRBD1	TRBV29-1	TRBJ2-7
CASSLFGPYNEQFF	TGTGCCAGCAGCTTATTCGGGCCGTACAATGAGCAGTTCTTC	few	NA	TRBV7-6	TRBJ2-1
CASSLTQAAKNIQYF	TGCGCCAGCAGCTTGACCCAGGCAGCCAAAAACATTCAGTACTTC	few	NA	TRBV5-1	TRBJ2-4
CSARYGSSTDTQYF	TGCAGCGCCCGCTACGGCTCTAGCACAGATACGCAGTATTTT	few	NA	TRBV29-1	TRBJ2-3
CASSLGGTDTQYF	TGTGCCAGCAGCTTGGGGGGGACAGATACGCAGTATTTT	NA	TRBD2	TRBV11-3	TRBJ2-3
CAWSQGASSYNEQFF	TGTGCCTGGTCCCAGGGGGCCAGCTCCTACAATGAGCAGTTCTTC	few	TRBD1	TRBV30	TRBJ2-1
CASSQSRDQPQHF	TGCGCCAGCAGCCAATCCCGAGATCAGCCCCAGCATTTT	NA	NA	TRBV4-3	TRBJ1-5
CASEGQGYQPQHF	TGTGCCAGTGAGGGACAGGGGTATCAGCCCCAGCATTTT	NA	TRBD1	TRBV19	TRBJ1-5
CAVGPAPDTQYF	TGTGCCGTAGGGCCCGCCCCAGATACGCAGTATTTT	few	NA	TRBV10-3	TRBJ2-3